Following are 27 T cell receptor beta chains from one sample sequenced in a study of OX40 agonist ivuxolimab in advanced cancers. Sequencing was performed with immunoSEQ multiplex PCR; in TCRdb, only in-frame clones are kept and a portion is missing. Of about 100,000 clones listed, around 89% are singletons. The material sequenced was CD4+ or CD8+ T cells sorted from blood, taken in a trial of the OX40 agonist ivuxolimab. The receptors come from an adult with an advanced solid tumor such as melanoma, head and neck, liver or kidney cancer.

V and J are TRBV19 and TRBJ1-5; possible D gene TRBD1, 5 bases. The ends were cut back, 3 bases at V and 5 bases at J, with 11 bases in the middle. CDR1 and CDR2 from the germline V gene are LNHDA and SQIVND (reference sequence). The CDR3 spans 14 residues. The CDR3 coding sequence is TGTGCCAGTAGTATTGAATGGGGGGATCAGCCCCAGCATTTT. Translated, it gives CASSIEWGDQPQHF.

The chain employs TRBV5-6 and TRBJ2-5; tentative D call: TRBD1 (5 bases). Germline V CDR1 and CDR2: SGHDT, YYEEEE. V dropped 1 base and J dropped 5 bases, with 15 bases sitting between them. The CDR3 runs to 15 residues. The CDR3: CASSLTQGLDETQYF. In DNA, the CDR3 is TGTGCCAGCAGCTTGACCCAGGGCTTGGATGAGACCCAGTACTTC.

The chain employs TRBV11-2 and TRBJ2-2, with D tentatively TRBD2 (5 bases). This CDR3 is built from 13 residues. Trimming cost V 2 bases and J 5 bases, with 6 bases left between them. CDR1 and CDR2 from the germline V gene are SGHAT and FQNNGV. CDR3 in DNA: TGTGCCAGCAGCTTATCGGGAACCGGGGAGCTGTTTTTT. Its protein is CASSLSGTGELFF.

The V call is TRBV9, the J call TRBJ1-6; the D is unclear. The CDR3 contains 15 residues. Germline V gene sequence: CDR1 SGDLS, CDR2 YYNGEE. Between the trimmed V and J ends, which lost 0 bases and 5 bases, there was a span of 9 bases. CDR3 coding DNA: TGTGCCAGCAGCGTAGTCGGTTCCGATAATTCACCCCTCCACTTT. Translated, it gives CASSVVGSDNSPLHF.

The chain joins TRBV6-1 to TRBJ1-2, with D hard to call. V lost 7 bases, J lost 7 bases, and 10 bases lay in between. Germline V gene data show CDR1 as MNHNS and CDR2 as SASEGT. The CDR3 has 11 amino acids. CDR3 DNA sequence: TGTGCCAGCAAGGTGGCAGGTGGCTACACCTTC. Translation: CASKVAGGYTF.

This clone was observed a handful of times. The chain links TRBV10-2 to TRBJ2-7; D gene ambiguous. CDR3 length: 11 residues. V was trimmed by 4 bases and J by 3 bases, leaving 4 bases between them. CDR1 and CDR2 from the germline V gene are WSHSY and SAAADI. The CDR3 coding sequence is TGCGCCAGCAGTGCGGACTACGAGCAGTACTTC. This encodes CASSADYEQYF.

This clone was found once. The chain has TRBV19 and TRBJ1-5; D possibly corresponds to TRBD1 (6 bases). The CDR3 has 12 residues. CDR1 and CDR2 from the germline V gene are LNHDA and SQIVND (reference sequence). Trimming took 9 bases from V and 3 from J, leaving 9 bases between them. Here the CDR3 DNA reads TGTGCCAGCACAGGGTCCAATCAGCCCCAGCATTTT. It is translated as CASTGSNQPQHF.

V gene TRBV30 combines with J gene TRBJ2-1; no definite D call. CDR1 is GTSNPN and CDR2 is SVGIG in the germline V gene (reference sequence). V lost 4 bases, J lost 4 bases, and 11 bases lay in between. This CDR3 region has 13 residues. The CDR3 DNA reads TGTGCCTGGACCTTGATGGCGTACAATGAGCAGTTCTTC. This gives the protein CAWTLMAYNEQFF. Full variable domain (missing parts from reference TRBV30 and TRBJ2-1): SQTIHQWPATLVQPVGSPLSLECTVEGTSNPNLYWYRQAAGRGLQLLFYSVGIGQISSEVPQNLSASRPQDRQFILSSKKLLLSDSGFYLCAWTLMAYNEQFFGPGTRLTVL.

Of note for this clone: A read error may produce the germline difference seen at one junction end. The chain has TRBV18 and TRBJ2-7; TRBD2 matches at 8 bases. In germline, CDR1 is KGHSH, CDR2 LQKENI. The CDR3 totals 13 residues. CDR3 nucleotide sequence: TGTGCCAGCTCACGAAAACGGGAGGGGAGCGGGAACTTC. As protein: CASSRKREGSGNF.

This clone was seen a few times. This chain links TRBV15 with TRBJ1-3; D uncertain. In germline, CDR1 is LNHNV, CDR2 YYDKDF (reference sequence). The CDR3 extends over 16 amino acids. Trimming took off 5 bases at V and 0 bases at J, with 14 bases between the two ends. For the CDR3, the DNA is TGTGCCACCAGCGCCCGGGGTCCTTACTCTGGAAACACCATATATTTT. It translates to CATSARGPYSGNTIYF.

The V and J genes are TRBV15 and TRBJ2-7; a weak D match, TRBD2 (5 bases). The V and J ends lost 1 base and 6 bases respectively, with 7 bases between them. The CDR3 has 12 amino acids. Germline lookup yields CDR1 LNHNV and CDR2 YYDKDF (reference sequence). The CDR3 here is CATSRVEGEQYF. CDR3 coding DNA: TGTGCCACCAGCAGAGTAGAGGGCGAGCAGTACTTC.

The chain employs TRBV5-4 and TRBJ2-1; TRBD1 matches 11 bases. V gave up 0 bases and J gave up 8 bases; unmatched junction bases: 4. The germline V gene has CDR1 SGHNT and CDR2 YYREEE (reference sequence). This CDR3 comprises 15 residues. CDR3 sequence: CASSLAGQGAYEQFF. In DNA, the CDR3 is TGTGCCAGCAGCTTGGCAGGACAGGGGGCCTATGAGCAGTTCTTC.

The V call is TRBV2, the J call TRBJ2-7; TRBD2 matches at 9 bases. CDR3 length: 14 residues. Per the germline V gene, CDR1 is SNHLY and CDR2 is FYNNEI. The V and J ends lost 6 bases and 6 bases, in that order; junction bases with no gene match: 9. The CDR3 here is CASRSAGGPIEQYF. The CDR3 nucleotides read TGTGCCAGCAGATCCGCGGGGGGGCCAATCGAGCAGTACTTC.

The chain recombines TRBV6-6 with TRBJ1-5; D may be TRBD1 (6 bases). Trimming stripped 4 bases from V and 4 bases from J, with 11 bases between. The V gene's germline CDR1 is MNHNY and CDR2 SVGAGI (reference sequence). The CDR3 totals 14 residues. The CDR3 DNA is TGTGCCAGCAGTTCAGGACAGATTAATCAGCCCCAGCATTTT. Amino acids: CASSSGQINQPQHF.

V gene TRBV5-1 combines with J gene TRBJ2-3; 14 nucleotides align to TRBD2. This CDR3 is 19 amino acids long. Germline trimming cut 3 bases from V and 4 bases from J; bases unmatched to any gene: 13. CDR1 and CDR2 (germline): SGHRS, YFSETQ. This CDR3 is CASSWTGTSGGGVSDTQYF. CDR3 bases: TGCGCCAGCAGCTGGACCGGGACTAGCGGGGGAGGGGTCTCAGATACGCAGTATTTT.

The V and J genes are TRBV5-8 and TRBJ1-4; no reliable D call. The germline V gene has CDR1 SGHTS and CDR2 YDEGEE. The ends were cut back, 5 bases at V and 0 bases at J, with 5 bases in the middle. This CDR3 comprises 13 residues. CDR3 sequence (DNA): TGTGCCAGCAGAAGTTCAACTAATGAAAAACTGTTTTTT. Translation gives CASRSSTNEKLFF.

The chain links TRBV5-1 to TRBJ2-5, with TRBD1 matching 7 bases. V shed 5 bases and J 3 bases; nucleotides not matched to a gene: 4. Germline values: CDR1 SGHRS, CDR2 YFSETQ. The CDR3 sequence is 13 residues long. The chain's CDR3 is CASRPGTEETQYF. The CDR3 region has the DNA TGCGCCAGCAGACCGGGGACAGAAGAGACCCAGTACTTC.

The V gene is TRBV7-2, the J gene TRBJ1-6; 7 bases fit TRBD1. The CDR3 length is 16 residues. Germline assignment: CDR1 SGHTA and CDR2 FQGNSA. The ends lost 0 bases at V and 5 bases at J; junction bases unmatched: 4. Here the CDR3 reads CASSLAGGFNNSPLHF. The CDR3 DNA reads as TGTGCCAGCAGCTTAGCAGGGGGCTTTAATAATTCACCCCTCCACTTT.

The CDR3 DNA reads as TGTGCCAGCAGCTCGACGGCCATCGCCCGCGGCTACACCTTC. It translates to CASSSTAIARGYTF. V is TRBV7-8 and J is TRBJ1-2; D not resolved. This CDR3 region has 14 residues. Per germline, CDR1 SGHVS and CDR2 FQNEAQ. V lost 4 bases to trimming and J lost 8 bases, with 17 bases between them.

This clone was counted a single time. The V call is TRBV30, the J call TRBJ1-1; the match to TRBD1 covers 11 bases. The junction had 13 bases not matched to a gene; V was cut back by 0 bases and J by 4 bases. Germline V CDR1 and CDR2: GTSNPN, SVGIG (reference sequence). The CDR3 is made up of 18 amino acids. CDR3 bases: TGTGCCTGGAGTGTACTAGGACAGGGGGCTGTGATTGGCACTGAAGCTTTCTTT. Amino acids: CAWSVLGQGAVIGTEAFF.

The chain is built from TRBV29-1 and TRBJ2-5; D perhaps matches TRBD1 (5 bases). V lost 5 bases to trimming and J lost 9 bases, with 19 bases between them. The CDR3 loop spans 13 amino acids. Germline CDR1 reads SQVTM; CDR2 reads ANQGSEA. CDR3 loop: CSVKTGYLRAQYF. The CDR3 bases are TGCAGCGTTAAAACAGGATATCTTAGAGCCCAGTACTTC.

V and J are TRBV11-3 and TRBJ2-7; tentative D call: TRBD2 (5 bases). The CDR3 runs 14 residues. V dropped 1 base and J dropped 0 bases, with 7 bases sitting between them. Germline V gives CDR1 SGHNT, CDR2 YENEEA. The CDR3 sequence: CASSLGRGSYEQYF. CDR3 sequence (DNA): TGTGCCAGCAGCTTAGGACGGGGCTCCTACGAGCAGTACTTC.

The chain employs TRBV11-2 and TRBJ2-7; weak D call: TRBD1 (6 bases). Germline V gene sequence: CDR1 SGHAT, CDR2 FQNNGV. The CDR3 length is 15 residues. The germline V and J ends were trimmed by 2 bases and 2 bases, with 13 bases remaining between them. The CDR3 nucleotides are TGTGCCAGCAGCTTAATGTCAGGGGTCCCCTACGAGCAGTACTTC. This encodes CASSLMSGVPYEQYF.

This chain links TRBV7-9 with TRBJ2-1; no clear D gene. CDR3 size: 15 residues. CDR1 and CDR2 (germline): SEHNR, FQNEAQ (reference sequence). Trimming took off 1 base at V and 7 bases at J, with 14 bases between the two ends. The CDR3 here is CASSLGSGADNEQFF. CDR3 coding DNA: TGTGCCAGCAGCTTAGGGTCAGGAGCCGATAATGAGCAGTTCTTC.

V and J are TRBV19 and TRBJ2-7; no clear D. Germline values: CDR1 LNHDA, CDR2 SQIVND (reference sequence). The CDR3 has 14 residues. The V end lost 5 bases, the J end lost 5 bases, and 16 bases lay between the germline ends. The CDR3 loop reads CASSSRLNRHEQYF. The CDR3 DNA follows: TGTGCCAGTAGTTCCCGACTCAATCGGCACGAGCAGTACTTC.

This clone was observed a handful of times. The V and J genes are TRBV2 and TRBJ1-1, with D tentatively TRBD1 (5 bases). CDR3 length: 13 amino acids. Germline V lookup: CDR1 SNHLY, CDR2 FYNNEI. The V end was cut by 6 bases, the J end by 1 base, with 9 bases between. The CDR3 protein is CASRSRANTEAFF. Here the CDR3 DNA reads TGTGCCAGCAGAAGCAGGGCGAACACTGAAGCTTTCTTT. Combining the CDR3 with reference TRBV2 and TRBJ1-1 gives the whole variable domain EPEVTQTPSHQVTQMGQEVILRCVPISNHLYFYWYRQILGQKVEFLVSFYNNEISEKSEIFDDQFSVERPDGSNFTLKIRSTKLEDSAMYFCASRSRANTEAFFGQGTRLTVV.

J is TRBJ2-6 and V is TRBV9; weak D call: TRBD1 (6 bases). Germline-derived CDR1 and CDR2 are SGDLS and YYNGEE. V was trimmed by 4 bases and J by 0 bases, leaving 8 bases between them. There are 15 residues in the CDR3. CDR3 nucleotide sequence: TGTGCCAGCAGCAGACAGGTCTCTGGGGCCAACGTCCTGACTTTC. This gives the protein CASSRQVSGANVLTF.